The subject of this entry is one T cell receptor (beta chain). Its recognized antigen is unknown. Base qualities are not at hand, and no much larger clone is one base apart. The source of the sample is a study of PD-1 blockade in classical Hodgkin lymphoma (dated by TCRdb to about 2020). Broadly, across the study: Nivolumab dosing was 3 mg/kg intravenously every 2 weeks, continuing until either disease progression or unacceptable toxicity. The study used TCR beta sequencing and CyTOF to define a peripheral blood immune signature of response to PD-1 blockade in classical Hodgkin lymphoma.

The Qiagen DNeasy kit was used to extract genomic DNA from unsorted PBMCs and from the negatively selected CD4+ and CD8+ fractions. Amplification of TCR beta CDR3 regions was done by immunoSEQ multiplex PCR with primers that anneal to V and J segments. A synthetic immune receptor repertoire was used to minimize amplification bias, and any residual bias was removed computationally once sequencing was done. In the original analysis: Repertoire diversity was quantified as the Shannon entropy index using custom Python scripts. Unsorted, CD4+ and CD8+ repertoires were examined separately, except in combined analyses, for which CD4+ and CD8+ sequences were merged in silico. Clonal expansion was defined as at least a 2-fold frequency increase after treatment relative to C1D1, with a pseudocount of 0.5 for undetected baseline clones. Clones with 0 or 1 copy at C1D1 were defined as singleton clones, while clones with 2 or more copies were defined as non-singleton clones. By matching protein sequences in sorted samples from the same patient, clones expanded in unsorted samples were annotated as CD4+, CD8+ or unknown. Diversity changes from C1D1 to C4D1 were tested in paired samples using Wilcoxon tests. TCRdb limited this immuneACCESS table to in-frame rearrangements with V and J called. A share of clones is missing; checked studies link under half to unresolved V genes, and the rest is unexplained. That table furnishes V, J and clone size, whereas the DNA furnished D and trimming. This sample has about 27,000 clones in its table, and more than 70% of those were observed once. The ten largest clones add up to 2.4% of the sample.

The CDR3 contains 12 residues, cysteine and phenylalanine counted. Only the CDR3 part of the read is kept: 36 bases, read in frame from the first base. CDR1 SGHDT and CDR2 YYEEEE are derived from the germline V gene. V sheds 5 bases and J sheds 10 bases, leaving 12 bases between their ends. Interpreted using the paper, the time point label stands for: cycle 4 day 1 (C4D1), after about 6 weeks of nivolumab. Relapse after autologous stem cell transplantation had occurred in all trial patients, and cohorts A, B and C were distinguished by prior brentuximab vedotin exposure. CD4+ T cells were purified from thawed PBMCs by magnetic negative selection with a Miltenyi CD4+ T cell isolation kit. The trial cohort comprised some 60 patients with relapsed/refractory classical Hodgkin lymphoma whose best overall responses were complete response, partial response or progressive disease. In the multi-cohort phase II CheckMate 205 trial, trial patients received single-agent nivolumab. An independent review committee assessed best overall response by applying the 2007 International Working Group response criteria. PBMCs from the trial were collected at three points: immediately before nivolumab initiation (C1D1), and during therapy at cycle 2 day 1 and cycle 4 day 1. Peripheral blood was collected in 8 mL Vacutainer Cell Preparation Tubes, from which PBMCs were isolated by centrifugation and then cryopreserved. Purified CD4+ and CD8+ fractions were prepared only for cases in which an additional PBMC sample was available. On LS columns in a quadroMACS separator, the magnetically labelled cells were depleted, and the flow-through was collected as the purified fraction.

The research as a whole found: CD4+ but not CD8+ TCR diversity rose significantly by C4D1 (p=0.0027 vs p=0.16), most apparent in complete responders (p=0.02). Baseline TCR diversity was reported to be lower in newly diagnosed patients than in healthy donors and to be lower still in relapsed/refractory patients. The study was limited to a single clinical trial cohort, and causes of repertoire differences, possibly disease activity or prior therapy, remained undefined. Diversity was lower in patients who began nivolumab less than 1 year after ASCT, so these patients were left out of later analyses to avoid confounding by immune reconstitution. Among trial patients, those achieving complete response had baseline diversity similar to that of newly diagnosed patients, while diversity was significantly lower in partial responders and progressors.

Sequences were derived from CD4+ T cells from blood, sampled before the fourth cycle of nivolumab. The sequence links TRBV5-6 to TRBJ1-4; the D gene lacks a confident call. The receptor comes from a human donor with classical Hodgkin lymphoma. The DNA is TGTGCCAGCAGTCAAGACGTCGGAAAACTGTTTTTT. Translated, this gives CASSQDVGKLFF.